The text below deals with one T cell receptor (beta chain). Germline V gives CDR1 MNHEY, CDR2 SMNVEV (reference sequence). V was pared by 2 bases and J by 3 bases, with 15 bases between. This CDR3 comprises 16 residues. These data come from a study of T cell changes during pregnancy in multiple sclerosis. The assay was immunoSEQ multiplex PCR, and TCRdb's table has in-frame clones only and misses some. Among 30,000 to 40,000 clones listed, roughly 91% were seen once. The chain employs TRBV27 and TRBJ2-3; D perhaps matches TRBD2 (6 bases). This TCR was sampled from a female donor with multiple sclerosis, enrolled in a pregnancy study. This sample comprised CD8+ T cells from peripheral blood mononuclear cells, obtained in the third trimester of pregnancy. CDR3 in DNA: TGTGCCAGCAGTTTACTACTAGCAATGGGGACAGATACGCAGTATTTT. It codes for CASSLLLAMGTDTQYF.